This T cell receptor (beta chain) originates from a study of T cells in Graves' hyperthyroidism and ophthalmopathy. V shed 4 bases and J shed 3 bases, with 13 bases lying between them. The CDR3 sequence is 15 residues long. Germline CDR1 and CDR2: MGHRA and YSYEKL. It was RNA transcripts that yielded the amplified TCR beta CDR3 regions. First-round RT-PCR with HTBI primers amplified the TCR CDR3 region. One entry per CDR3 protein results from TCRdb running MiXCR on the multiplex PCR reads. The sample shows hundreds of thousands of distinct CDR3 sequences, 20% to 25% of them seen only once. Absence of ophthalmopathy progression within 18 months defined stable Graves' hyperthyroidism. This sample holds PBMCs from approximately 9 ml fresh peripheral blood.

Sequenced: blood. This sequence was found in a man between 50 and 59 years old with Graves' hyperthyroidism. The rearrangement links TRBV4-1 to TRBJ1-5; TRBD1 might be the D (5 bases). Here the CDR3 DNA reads TGCGCCAGCAGCCCTGGGGGGTGGCACAATCAGCCCCAGCATTTT. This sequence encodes CASSPGGWHNQPQHF.